This T cell receptor (beta chain) was identified in a study of blood T cells in healthy people across ages. This clonotype was counted only a few times. Its antigen remains unknown. Whole-study results and caveats: Donors of long life had a larger count of naive CD4+ cells and greater diversity than aged donors.

Using a J-beta primer mix together with a sample-barcoded 5' primer, a second PCR was run for about 7 to 12 cycles. TCRdb recomputed calls from the 5' RACE reads with MiXCR, one row per CDR3 protein. The top ten clones hold 0.65% to 0.75% of a sample with 800,000 to 1,300,000 distinct CDR3 sequences, roughly 24% of them seen once. Germline CDR1 DFQATT, CDR2 SNEGSKA (reference sequence). The CDR3 totals 14 residues. V dropped 6 bases and J dropped 8; count of bases not matched to a gene: 8. This sample was also put to use in a study of T cells of mothers and their children. This second report adds: Researchers report slightly higher, though non-significant, overlap in related mother-child pairs than in unrelated pairs.

V and J are TRBV20-1 and TRBJ2-3; 13 bases map to TRBD2. What was sequenced was blood. This clonotype was sampled from a girl aged 2-15 years in good health. The CDR3 DNA sequence: TGCAGTGCGCGAACTAGCGGGAGGGTCGGTACGCAGTATTTT. This encodes CSARTSGRVGTQYF.